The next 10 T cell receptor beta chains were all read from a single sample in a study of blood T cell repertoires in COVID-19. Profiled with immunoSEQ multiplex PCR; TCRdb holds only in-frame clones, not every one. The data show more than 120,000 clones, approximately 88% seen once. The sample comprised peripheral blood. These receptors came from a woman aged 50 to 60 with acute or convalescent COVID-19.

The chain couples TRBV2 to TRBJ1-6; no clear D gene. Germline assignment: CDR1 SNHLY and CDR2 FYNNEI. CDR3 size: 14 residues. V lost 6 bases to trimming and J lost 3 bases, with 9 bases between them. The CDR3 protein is CASRKAGYNSPLHF. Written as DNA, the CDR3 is TGTGCCAGCAGGAAGGCAGGCTATAATTCACCCCTCCACTTT.

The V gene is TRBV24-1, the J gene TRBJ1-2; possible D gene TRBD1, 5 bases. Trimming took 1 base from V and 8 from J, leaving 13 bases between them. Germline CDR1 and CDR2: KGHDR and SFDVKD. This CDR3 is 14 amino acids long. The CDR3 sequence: CATSDFRQHWGYTF. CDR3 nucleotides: TGTGCCACCAGTGATTTCCGACAGCATTGGGGCTACACCTTC.

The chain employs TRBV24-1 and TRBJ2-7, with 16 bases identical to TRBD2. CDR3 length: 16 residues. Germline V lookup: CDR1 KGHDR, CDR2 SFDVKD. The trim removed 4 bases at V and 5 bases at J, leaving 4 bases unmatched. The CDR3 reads CATSDTGTSGRDEQYF. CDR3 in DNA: TGTGCCACCAGTGACACCGGGACTAGCGGGAGGGACGAGCAGTACTTC.

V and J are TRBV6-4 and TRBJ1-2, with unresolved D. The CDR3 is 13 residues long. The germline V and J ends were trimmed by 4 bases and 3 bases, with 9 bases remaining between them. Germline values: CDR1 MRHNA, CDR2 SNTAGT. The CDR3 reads CASSAFGYYGYTF. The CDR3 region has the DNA TGTGCCAGCAGTGCCTTCGGGTACTATGGCTACACCTTC.

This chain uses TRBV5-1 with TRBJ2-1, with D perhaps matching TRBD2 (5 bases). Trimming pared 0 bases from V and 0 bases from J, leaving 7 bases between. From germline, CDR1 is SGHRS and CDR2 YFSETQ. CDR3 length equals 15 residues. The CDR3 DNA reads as TGCGCCAGCAGCTTGGACGGGGACTCCTACAATGAGCAGTTCTTC. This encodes CASSLDGDSYNEQFF.

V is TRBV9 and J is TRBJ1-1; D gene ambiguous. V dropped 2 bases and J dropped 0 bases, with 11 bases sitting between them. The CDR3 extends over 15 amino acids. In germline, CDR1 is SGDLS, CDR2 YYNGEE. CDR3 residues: CASSVGRAMNTEAFF. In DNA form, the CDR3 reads TGTGCCAGCAGCGTTGGGCGGGCGATGAACACTGAAGCTTTCTTT.

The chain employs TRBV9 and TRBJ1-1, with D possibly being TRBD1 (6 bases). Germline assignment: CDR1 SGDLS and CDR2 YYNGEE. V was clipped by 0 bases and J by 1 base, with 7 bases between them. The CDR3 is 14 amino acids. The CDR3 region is CASSVEDRNTEAFF. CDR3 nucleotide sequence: TGTGCCAGCAGCGTAGAGGACAGGAACACTGAAGCTTTCTTT.

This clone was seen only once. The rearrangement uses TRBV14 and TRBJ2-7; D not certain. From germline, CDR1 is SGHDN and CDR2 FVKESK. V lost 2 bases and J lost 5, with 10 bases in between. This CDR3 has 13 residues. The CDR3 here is CASSQRYANEQYF. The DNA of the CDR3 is TGTGCCAGCAGCCAACGGTATGCGAACGAGCAGTACTTC.

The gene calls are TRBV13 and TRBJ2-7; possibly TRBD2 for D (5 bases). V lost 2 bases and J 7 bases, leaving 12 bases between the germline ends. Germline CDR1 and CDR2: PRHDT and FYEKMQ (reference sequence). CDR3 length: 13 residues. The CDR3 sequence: CASSLRGLGEQYF. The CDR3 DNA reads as TGTGCCAGCAGCTTACGGGGTCTGGGTGAGCAGTACTTC.

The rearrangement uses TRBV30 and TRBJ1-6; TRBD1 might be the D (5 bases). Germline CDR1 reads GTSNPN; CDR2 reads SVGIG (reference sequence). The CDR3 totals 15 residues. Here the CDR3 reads CAQPRGSSYNSPLHF. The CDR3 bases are TGTGCTCAACCACGGGGGAGCTCCTATAATTCACCCCTCCACTTT.